The 11 T cell receptor beta chains below come from one sample, sequenced in a study of T-cell memory formation after mild COVID-19. MiXCR, applied by TCRdb to the 5' RACE reads, yields one record per CDR3 protein. Among 300,000 to 400,000 distinct CDR3 sequences, approximately 13% were seen once, and the ten largest hold over 20%. The specimen sequenced was PBMCs or a T cell subset sorted from them (not recorded which). The source is a man between 18 and 35 years old who had mild COVID-19 (a few samples of this study predate the infection). Cell type and time point are not known.

A few counts support this clonotype. This chain joins TRBV4-1 and TRBJ1-1; 7 bases fit TRBD1. In germline, CDR1 is MGHRA, CDR2 YSYEKL. V lost 4 bases to trimming and J lost 3 bases; unmatched junction nucleotides: 14. The CDR3 loop spans 17 amino acids. The chain's CDR3 is CASSPLVGGSEYTEAFF. For the CDR3, the DNA is TGCGCCAGCAGCCCTCTCGTAGGGGGCTCCGAATACACTGAAGCTTTCTTT.

This clonotype was seen a handful of times. The genes are TRBV6-5 and TRBJ2-7; D is perhaps TRBD1 (5 bases). Germline V gene sequence: CDR1 MNHEY, CDR2 SVGAGI. CDR3 size: 13 residues. Trimming took 2 bases from V and 3 from J, leaving 8 bases between them. The CDR3 spells CASSYRQGYEQYF. CDR3 DNA sequence: TGTGCCAGCAGTTACCGGCAGGGCTACGAGCAGTACTTC.

The J gene is TRBJ2-1, the V gene TRBV6-2 or TRBV6-3; D unclear. Germline CDR1 reads MNHEY; CDR2 reads SVGEGT. CDR3 length equals 15 residues. The V end was cut by 2 bases, the J end by 2 bases, with 10 bases between. DNA for the CDR3: TGTGCCAGCAGTTACAGGCAGGCTGCCTACAATGAGCAGTTCTTC. It codes for CASSYRQAAYNEQFF.

The V gene is TRBV6-5, the J gene TRBJ2-2; perhaps TRBD2 as D (6 bases). Germline V gene sequence: CDR1 MNHEY, CDR2 SVGAGI. CDR3 length equals 11 residues. Trimming shortened V by 8 bases and J by 15 bases, and 16 bases separated the two germline ends. CDR3 loop: CASSTRESMFF. For the CDR3, the DNA is TGTGCCAGCTCAACCCGGGAGTCAATGTTTTTT.

V gene TRBV4-2 combines with J gene TRBJ1-2; D not certain. Trimming stripped 4 bases from V and 2 bases from J, with 17 bases between. Per the germline V gene, CDR1 is LGHNA and CDR2 is YNFKEQ. The CDR3 extends over 16 amino acids. CDR3 protein: CASSLAVADANYGYTF. The CDR3 region has the DNA TGTGCCAGCAGCCTCGCCGTCGCGGACGCGAACTATGGCTACACCTTC.

This chain joins TRBV7-2 and TRBJ1-2, with 10 bases lining up with TRBD1. V lost 4 bases to trimming and J lost 4 bases; unmatched junction nucleotides: 15. This CDR3 spans 18 amino acids. In germline, CDR1 is SGHTA, CDR2 FQGNSA. CDR3 DNA: TGTGCCAGCAGCTCTGCACTCGGGACAGGGGTTAGAGGCTATGGCTACACCTTC. This encodes CASSSALGTGVRGYGYTF. The whole variable domain, remainder taken from reference TRBV7-2 and TRBJ1-2, is GAGVSQSPSNKVTEKGKDVELRCDPISGHTALYWYRQSLGQGLEFLIYFQGNSAPDKSGLPSDRFSAERTGGSVSTLTIQRTQQEDSAVYLCASSSALGTGVRGYGYTFGSGTRLTVV.

This clonotype was detected a few times. The CDR3 sequence is CASSLLVNEQYF. The CDR3 nucleotides read TGTGCCAGCAGCCTCCTCGTCAACGAGCAGTACTTC. The chain employs TRBV5-6 and TRBJ2-7; no clear D gene. V lost 4 bases and J 5 bases, leaving 10 bases between the germline ends. CDR1 is SGHDT, CDR2 YYEEEE, per germline. CDR3 size: 12 residues.

This clonotype came up many times. This chain links TRBV4-1 with TRBJ2-7; D might be TRBD2 (6 bases). Trimming shortened V by 1 base and J by 5 bases, and 6 bases separated the two germline ends. This CDR3 has 12 residues. In germline, CDR1 is MGHRA, CDR2 YSYEKL. The CDR3 DNA sequence: TGCGCCAGCAGCCAAGGGGGGGACGAGCAGTACTTC. This encodes CASSQGGDEQYF.

The chain carries TRBV5-1 and TRBJ2-2; D not certain. Germline assignment: CDR1 SGHRS and CDR2 YFSETQ. The CDR3 totals 15 residues. Trimming took off 2 bases at V and 6 bases at J, with 14 bases between the two ends. In DNA form, the CDR3 reads TGCGCCAGCAGCTTAGCGTCGTCATTACCCGGGGAGCTGTTTTTT. It translates to CASSLASSLPGELFF.

The chain links TRBV5-1 to TRBJ2-1, with TRBD1 matching over 8 bases. CDR3 length equals 16 residues. V shed 0 bases, J shed 6 bases, and the junction held 8 bases outside the gene matches. The V gene's germline CDR1 is SGHRS and CDR2 YFSETQ. For the CDR3, the DNA is TGCGCCAGCAGCTTGGTTGGACAGGGCGTAGGCAATGAGCAGTTCTTC. This translates into CASSLVGQGVGNEQFF.

This clonotype was seen only a few times. This sequence joins TRBV6-2 or TRBV6-3 and TRBJ2-2; weak D call: TRBD1 (6 bases). V was shortened by 5 bases and J by 0 bases, with 13 bases between the two germline ends. This CDR3 has 16 amino acids. Germline assignment: CDR1 MNHEY and CDR2 SVGEGT. The CDR3 is CASSNRDIPNTGELFF. Here the CDR3 DNA reads TGTGCCAGCAGTAACCGGGACATACCGAACACCGGGGAGCTGTTTTTT.